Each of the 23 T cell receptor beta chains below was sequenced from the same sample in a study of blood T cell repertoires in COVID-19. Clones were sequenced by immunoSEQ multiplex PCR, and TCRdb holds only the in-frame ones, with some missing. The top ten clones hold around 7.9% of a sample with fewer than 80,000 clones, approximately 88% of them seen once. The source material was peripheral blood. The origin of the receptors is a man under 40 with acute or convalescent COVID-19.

CDR3 residues: CASSPRGRVNTEAFF. The CDR3 DNA is TGTGCCAGCAGTCCCCGTGGCAGGGTGAACACTGAAGCTTTCTTT. V and J are TRBV28 and TRBJ1-1; D perhaps matches TRBD1 (5 bases). Trimming took off 5 bases at V and 0 bases at J, with 13 bases between the two ends. Looked up from germline, CDR1 is MDHEN and CDR2 is SYDVKM. There are 15 residues in the CDR3.

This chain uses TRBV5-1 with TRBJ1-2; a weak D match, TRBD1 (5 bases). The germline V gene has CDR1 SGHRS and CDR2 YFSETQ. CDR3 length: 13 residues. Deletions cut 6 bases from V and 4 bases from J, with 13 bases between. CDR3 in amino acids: CASKIDSAYGYTF. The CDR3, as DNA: TGCGCCAGCAAAATAGACAGCGCCTATGGCTACACCTTC.

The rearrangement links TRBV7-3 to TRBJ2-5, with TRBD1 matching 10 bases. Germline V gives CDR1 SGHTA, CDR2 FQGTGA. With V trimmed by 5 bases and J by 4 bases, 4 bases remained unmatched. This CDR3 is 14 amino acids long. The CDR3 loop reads CASSRTGGAETQYF. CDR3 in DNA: TGTGCCAGCAGCCGGACAGGGGGGGCAGAGACCCAGTACTTC.

The CDR3 region has the DNA TGTGCCAGCAGCTTAGTCGTACTGGGGACAGGTTTTAACACCGGGGAGCTGTTTTTT. Protein product: CASSLVVLGTGFNTGELFF. The chain combines TRBV7-6 with TRBJ2-2; 8 positions match TRBD1. Germline loops: CDR1 SGHVS, CDR2 FNYEAQ. The CDR3 is made up of 19 amino acids. V was clipped by 1 base and J by 2 bases; unmatched bases: 12.

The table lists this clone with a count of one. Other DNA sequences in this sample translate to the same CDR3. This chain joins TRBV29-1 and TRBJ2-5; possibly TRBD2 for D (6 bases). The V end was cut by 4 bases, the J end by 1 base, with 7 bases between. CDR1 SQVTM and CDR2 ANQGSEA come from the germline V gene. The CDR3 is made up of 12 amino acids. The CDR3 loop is CSVARGQETQYF. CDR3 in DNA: TGCAGCGTTGCGCGGGGCCAAGAGACCCAGTACTTC.

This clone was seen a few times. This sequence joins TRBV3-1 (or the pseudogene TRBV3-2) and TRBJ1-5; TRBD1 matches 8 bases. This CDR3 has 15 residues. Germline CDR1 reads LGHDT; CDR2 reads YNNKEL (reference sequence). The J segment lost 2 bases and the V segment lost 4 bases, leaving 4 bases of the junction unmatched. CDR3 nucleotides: TGTGCCAGCAGCCCGACAGGGGACCGCAATCAGCCCCAGCATTTT. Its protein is CASSPTGDRNQPQHF.

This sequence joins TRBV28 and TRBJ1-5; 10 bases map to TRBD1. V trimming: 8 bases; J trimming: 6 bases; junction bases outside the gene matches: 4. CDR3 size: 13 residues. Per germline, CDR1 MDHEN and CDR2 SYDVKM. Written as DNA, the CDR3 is TGTGCCAGCCGGACAGGGGGAATTCAGCCCCAGCATTTT. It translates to CASRTGGIQPQHF.

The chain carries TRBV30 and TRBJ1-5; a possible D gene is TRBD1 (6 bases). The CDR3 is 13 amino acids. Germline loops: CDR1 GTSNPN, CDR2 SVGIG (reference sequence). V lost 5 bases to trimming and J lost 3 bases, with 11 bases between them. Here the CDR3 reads CAWDQGPNQPQHF. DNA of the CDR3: TGTGCCTGGGATCAGGGGCCCAATCAGCCCCAGCATTTT.

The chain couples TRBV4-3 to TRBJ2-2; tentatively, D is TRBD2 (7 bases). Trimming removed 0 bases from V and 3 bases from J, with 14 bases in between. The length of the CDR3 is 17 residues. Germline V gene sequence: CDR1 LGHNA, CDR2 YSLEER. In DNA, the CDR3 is TGCGCCAGCAGCCAAGAAGGGGGGAGGGCTCACACCGGGGAGCTGTTTTTT. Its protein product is CASSQEGGRAHTGELFF.

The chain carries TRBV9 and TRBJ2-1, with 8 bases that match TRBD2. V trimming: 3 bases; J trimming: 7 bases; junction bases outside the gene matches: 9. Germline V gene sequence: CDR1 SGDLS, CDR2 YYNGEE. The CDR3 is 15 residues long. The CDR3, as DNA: TGTGCCAGCAGCGACGCGGGACTAGGCCTGAATGAGCAGTTCTTC. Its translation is CASSDAGLGLNEQFF.

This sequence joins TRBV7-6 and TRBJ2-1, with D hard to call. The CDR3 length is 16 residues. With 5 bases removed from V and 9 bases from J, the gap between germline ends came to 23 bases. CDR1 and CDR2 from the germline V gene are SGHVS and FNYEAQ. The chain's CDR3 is CASSPEVGWLDVEQFF. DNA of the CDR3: TGTGCCAGCAGCCCCGAGGTTGGTTGGCTGGATGTTGAGCAGTTCTTC.

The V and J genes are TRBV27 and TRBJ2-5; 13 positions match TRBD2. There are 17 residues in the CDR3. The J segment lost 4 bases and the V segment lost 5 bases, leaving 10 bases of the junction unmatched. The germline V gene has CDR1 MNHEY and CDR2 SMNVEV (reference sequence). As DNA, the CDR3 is TGTGCCAGCAGTACCCGGACTAGCGGGAGAGTCGGAGAGACCCAGTACTTC. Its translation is CASSTRTSGRVGETQYF.

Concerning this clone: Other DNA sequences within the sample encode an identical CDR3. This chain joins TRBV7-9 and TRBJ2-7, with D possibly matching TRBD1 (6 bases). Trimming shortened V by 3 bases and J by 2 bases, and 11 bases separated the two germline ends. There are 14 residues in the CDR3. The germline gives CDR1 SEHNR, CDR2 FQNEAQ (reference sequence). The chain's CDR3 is CASSLGTGTYEQYF. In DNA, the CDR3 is TGTGCCAGCAGCTTGGGAACAGGGACCTACGAGCAGTACTTC. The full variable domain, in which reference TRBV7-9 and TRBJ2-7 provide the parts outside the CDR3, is DTGVSQNPRHKITKRGQNVTFRCDPISEHNRLYWYRQTLGQGPEFLTYFQNEAQLEKSRLLSDRFSAERPKGSFSTLEIQRTEQGDSAMYLCASSLGTGTYEQYFGPGTRLTVT.

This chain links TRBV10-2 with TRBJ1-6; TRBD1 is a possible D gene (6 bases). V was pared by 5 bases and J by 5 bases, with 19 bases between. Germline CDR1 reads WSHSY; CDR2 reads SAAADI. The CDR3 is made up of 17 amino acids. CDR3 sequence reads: CASSQIQGSSHNSPLHF. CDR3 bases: TGCGCCAGCAGTCAGATACAGGGCTCATCACATAATTCACCCCTCCACTTT.

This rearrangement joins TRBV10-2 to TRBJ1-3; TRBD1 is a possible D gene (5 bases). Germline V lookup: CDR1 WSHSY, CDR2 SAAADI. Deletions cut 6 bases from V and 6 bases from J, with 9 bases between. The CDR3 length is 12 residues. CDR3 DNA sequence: TGCGCCAGCAGCTCACAGGAAAACACCATATATTTT. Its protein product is CASSSQENTIYF.

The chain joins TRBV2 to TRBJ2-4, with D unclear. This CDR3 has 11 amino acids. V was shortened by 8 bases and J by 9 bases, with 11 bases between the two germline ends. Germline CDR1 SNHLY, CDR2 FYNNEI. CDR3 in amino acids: CASAEFGIQYF. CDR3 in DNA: TGTGCCAGCGCTGAATTCGGCATTCAGTACTTC.

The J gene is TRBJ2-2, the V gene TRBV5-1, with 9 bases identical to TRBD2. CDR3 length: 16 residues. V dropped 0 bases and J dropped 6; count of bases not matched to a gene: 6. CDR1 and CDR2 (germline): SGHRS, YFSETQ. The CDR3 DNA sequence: TGCGCCAGCAGCTTGGATGGACTAGCGATTGCCGGGGAGCTGTTTTTT. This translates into CASSLDGLAIAGELFF.

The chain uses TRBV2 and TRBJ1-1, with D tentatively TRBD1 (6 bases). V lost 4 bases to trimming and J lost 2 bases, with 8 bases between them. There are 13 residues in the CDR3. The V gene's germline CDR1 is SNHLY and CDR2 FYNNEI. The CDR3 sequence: CASSGQVNTEAFF. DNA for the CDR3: TGTGCCAGCAGTGGACAGGTCAACACTGAAGCTTTCTTT.

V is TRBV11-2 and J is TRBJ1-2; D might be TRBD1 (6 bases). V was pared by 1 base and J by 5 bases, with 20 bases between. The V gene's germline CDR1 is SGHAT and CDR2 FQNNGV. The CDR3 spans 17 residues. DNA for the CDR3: TGTGCCAGCAGCTTAGGTAGTGGGGGCATACTCTCTTATGGCTACACCTTC. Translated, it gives CASSLGSGGILSYGYTF. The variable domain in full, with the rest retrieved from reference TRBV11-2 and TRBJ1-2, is EAGVAQSPRYKIIEKRQSVAFWCNPISGHATLYWYQQILGQGPKLLIQFQNNGVVDDSQLPKDRFSAERLKGVDSTLKIQPAKLEDSAVYLCASSLGSGGILSYGYTFGSGTRLTVV.

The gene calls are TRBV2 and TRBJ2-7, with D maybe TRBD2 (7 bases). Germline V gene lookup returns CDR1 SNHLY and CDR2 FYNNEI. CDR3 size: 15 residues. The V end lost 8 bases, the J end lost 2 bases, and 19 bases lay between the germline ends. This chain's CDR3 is CASSEGEGGTYEQYF. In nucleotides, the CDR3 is TGTGCCAGCTCTGAGGGGGAGGGGGGTACCTACGAGCAGTACTTC.

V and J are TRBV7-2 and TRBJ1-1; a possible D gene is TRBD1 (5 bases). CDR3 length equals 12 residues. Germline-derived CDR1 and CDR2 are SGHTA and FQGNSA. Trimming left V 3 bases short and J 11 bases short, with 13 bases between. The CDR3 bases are TGTGCCAGCAGCTTTAGTACGGGGGATGCTTTCTTT. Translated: CASSFSTGDAFF.

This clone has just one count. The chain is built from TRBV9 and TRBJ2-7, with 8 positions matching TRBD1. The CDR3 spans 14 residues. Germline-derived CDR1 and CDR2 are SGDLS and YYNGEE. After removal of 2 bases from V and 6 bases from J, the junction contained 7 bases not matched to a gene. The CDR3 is CASSVDRALSEQYF. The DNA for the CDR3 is TGTGCCAGCAGCGTGGACAGGGCATTGTCCGAGCAGTACTTC.

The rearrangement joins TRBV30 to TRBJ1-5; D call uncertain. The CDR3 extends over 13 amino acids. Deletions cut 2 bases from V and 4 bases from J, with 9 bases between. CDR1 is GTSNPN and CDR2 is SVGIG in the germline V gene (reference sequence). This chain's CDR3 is CAWSPHMNQPQHF. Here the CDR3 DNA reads TGTGCCTGGAGTCCCCACATGAATCAGCCCCAGCATTTT.